The 14 T cell receptor beta chains listed next were all sequenced from one sample in a study of T cell repertoires in cytomegalovirus infection (dated by TCRdb to about 2019). Explained via the paper, the treatment or condition label denotes: in vitro stimulation with specific CMV peptide epitopes to enrich CMV-specific T cells. The data were produced on an Illumina HiSeq 1500. TCRdb trimmed the raw reads at Q25, called clones with MiXCR and kept productive beta chains. Every entry covers one CDR3 protein and lists the most common genes and DNA from its rows. In all, the sample holds hundreds of thousands of distinct CDR3 sequences, and approximately 31% of those were seen once. Clones ranked in the top ten supply over 10% of the sample. Their cognate antigens are unknown. The sequenced sample was cultured CD8+ T cells from PBMCs, obtained from culture after CMV antigen stimulation. All receptors derive from a human donor in good health (CMV status not recorded). Some clones in this sample may be carry-over from other donors' samples.

V gene TRBV5-4 combines with J gene TRBJ1-2; D unclear. V was pared by 4 bases and J by 8 bases, with 9 bases between. Per germline, CDR1 SGHNT and CDR2 YYREEE (reference sequence). The CDR3 spans 11 residues. The CDR3 sequence: CASSEAGGYTF. In DNA, the CDR3 is TGTGCCAGCAGCGAGGCGGGGGGCTACACCTTC. Using reference TRBV5-4 and TRBJ1-2 for the parts outside the CDR3, the full variable domain is ETGVTQSPTHLIKTRGQQVTLRCSSQSGHNTVSWYQQALGQGPQFIFQYYREEENGRGNFPPRFSGLQFPNYSSELNVNALELDDSALYLCASSEAGGYTFGSGTRLTVV.

The J gene is TRBJ1-1, the V gene TRBV7-2, with 9 nucleotides matching TRBD1. Germline V gene lookup returns CDR1 SGHTA and CDR2 FQGNSA. This CDR3 has 16 residues. Germline trimming cut 2 bases from V and 3 bases from J; bases unmatched to any gene: 7. The CDR3 here is CASSLTGGQGYTEAFF. CDR3 DNA sequence: TGTGCCAGCAGCTTAACGGGGGGACAGGGTTACACTGAAGCTTTCTTT.

This clonotype was observed a handful of times. CDR3 coding DNA: TGTGCCAGCACCTCTTCTATCGGACAGGCCTATGGCTACACCTTC. It translates to CASTSSIGQAYGYTF. The chain couples TRBV27 to TRBJ1-2; 7 bases are shared with TRBD1. Trimming took 7 bases from V and 4 from J; bases not matched to a gene: 12. Germline assignment: CDR1 MNHEY and CDR2 SMNVEV (reference sequence). This CDR3 is 15 amino acids long.

This clonotype was counted a few times. As DNA, the CDR3 is TGTGCCAGCAGCTTTACAGGGGGTTCCGAAGCTTTCTTT. Encoded protein: CASSFTGGSEAFF. The V gene is TRBV13, the J gene TRBJ1-1; 8 bases agree with TRBD1. This CDR3 region has 13 residues. V was pared by 3 bases and J by 8 bases, with 5 bases of the junction left unmatched. The V gene's germline CDR1 is PRHDT and CDR2 FYEKMQ (reference sequence).

The J gene is TRBJ2-7, the V gene TRBV7-8; the match to TRBD2 covers 12 bases. The V gene end was trimmed by 4 bases and the J gene end by 4 bases; junction bases not matched to a gene: 5. This CDR3 is 15 amino acids long. Germline V gene data show CDR1 as SGHVS and CDR2 as FQNEAQ. CDR3 sequence (DNA): TGTGCCAGCAGCTCTAGCGGGGGGGCCGCTTACGAGCAGTACTTC. Protein sequence: CASSSSGGAAYEQYF.

This clonotype was found a few times. The chain is built from TRBV7-2 and TRBJ2-7, with 11 bases aligning to TRBD2. The V and J ends lost 1 base and 3 bases, in that order; junction bases with no gene match: 2. This CDR3 contains 15 residues. Germline lookup yields CDR1 SGHTA and CDR2 FQGNSA. CDR3 in amino acids: CASSLDGTSGYEQYF. As DNA, the CDR3 is TGTGCCAGCAGCTTAGACGGGACTAGCGGCTACGAGCAGTACTTC.

This sequence joins TRBV6-2 or TRBV6-3 and TRBJ2-5; 7 nucleotides align to TRBD2. The germline V gene encodes CDR1 MNHEY and CDR2 SVGEGT. The CDR3 runs to 12 residues. The trim removed 4 bases at V and 7 bases at J, leaving 3 bases unmatched. The CDR3 spells CASSSGGGTQYF. CDR3 bases: TGTGCCAGCAGTTCTGGGGGGGGGACCCAGTACTTC.

The genes are TRBV15 and TRBJ2-1; D not resolved. This CDR3 is built from 14 residues. Trimming took 0 bases from V and 7 from J, leaving 10 bases between them. CDR1 is LNHNV, CDR2 YYDKDF, per germline (reference sequence). The CDR3 sequence is CATSRDGNKNEQFF. The CDR3, as DNA: TGTGCCACCAGCAGAGATGGGAACAAGAATGAGCAGTTCTTC. The full variable domain, rest sourced from reference TRBV15 and TRBJ2-1, is DAMVIQNPRYQVTQFGKPVTLSCSQTLNHNVMYWYQQKSSQAPKLLFHYYDKDFNNEADTPDNFQSRRPNTSFCFLDIRSPGLGDTAMYLCATSRDGNKNEQFFGPGTRLTVL.

The genes are TRBV7-4 and TRBJ1-1, with unresolved D. The CDR3 is made up of 14 amino acids. CDR1 is SGHVT and CDR2 is SQSDAQ in the germline V gene. V was cut by 0 bases and J by 4 bases, with 9 bases left in between. The chain's CDR3 is CASSLARVSTEAFF. In nucleotides, the CDR3 is TGTGCCAGCAGCTTAGCAAGGGTAAGCACTGAAGCTTTCTTT.

V and J are TRBV27 and TRBJ1-1; D is possibly TRBD1 (6 bases). V dropped 6 bases and J dropped 6 bases, with 17 bases sitting between them. This CDR3 contains 14 residues. The germline CDR1 and CDR2 sequences are MNHEY and SMNVEV (reference sequence). The CDR3 loop reads CASRPPRGSAEAFF. The CDR3 coding sequence is TGTGCCAGCAGACCTCCCAGGGGATCGGCTGAAGCTTTCTTT.

This clonotype has only a few counts. V and J are TRBV4-1 and TRBJ1-6, with 7 bases fitting TRBD1. The CDR3 loop spans 17 amino acids. J lost 7 bases, V lost 4 bases, and 13 bases had no gene match. Germline V lookup: CDR1 MGHRA, CDR2 YSYEKL. CDR3 in amino acids: CASSRHEETGRNSPLHF. The CDR3 coding sequence is TGCGCCAGCAGCCGACACGAAGAGACAGGGAGGAATTCACCCCTCCACTTT.

This chain links TRBV5-1 with TRBJ1-1, with TRBD1 as a possible D gene (5 bases). The V end lost 0 bases, the J end lost 1 base, and 10 bases lay between the germline ends. Germline values: CDR1 SGHRS, CDR2 YFSETQ. The CDR3 is made up of 15 amino acids. CDR3 DNA sequence: TGCGCCAGCAGCTTGGTAGGGGCCGAGAACACTGAAGCTTTCTTT. Translation gives CASSLVGAENTEAFF.

This sequence joins TRBV2 and TRBJ2-1; tentative D call: TRBD2 (5 bases). This CDR3 contains 14 residues. Germline V gene lookup returns CDR1 SNHLY and CDR2 FYNNEI. The V end was cut by 3 bases, the J end by 8 bases, with 14 bases between. The CDR3: CASSDAARADEQFF. The CDR3 nucleotides read TGTGCCAGCAGTGATGCGGCGAGGGCGGATGAGCAGTTCTTC. The full variable domain, in which reference TRBV2 and TRBJ2-1 provide the parts outside the CDR3, is EPEVTQTPSHQVTQMGQEVILRCVPISNHLYFYWYRQILGQKVEFLVSFYNNEISEKSEIFDDQFSVERPDGSNFTLKIRSTKLEDSAMYFCASSDAARADEQFFGPGTRLTVL.

The chain has TRBV6-8 and TRBJ2-1; 7 nucleotides align to TRBD1. Germline CDR1 reads MNHGY; CDR2 reads SAAAGT. This CDR3 comprises 15 residues. J lost 5 bases, V lost 2 bases, and 6 bases had no gene match. The CDR3 nucleotides read TGTGCCAGCAGTTACGGGCAGGGGGACAACAATGAGCAGTTCTTC. It codes for CASSYGQGDNNEQFF.